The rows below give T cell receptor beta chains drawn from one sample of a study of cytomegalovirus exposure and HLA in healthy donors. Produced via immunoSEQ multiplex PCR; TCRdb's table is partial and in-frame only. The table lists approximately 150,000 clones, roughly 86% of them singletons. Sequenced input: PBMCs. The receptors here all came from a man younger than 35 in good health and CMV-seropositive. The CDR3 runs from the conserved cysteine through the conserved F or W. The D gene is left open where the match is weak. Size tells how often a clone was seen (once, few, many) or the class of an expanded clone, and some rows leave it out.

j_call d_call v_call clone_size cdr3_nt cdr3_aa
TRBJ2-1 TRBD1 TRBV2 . TGTGCCAGCAGGACAGGGTTCAATGAGCAGTTCTTC CASRTGFNEQFF
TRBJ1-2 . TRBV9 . TGTGCCAGCAGCGTAGAGGCAGGGGACGCGGGTGGCTACACCTTC CASSVEAGDAGGYTF
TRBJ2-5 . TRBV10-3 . TGTGCCATCAGTGAGTCGCGGCGCCAAGAGACCCAGTACTTC CAISESRRQETQYF
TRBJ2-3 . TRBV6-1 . TGTGCCAGCAGTGAAGGAGTCACAGATACGCAGTATTTT CASSEGVTDTQYF
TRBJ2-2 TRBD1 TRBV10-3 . TGTGCCATCAGTGATTACAGGGGATCGAACACCGGGGAGCTGTTTTTT CAISDYRGSNTGELFF
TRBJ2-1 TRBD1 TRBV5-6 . TGTGCCAGCAGTTTTGGGACAGACAATGAGCAGTTCTTC CASSFGTDNEQFF
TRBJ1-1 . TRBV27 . TGTGCCAGCAGTTTAGGGCAGACATACACTGAAGCTTTCTTT CASSLGQTYTEAFF
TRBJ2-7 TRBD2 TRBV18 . TGTGCCAGCTCACCCTTGCCCCCCGGACTAGCGGAAAGCTCCTACGAGCAGTACTTC CASSPLPPGLAESSYEQYF
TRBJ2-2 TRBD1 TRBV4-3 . TGCGCCAGCAGCCAGAGACAGGGCAACACCGGGGAGCTGTTTTTT CASSQRQGNTGELFF
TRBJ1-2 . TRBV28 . TGTGCCAGCAGTTTACGGAGATATGGCTACACCTTC CASSLRRYGYTF
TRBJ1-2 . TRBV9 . TGTGCCAGCAGCCCCACATACGGGGGGGATTGGTATGGCTACACCTTC CASSPTYGGDWYGYTF
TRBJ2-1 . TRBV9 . TGTGCCAGCAGCAGGGGAAACAATGAGCAGTTCTTC CASSRGNNEQFF
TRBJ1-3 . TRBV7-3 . TGTGCCAGCAGCCCCTATTCGGGACACCAAGGCGGCACCATATATTTT CASSPYSGHQGGTIYF
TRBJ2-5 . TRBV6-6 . TGTGCCAGCAGTTACATCAGGACTCAGCAAGAGACCCAGTACTTC CASSYIRTQQETQYF
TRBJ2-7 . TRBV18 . TGTGCCAGCTCACCACGTCTGGGGGCGGAGGACGAGCAGTACTTC CASSPRLGAEDEQYF
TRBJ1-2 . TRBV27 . TGTGCCAGCGGGGAGGGACGATACTATGGCTACACCTTC CASGEGRYYGYTF
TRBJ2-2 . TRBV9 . TGTGCCAGCAGCGTAGCTGGTCTTCGGGGCGGGGAGCTGTTTTTT CASSVAGLRGGELFF
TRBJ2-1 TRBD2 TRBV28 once TGTGCCAGCAGTTTAAAGGGACTACCCTACAATGAGCAGTTCTTC CASSLKGLPYNEQFF
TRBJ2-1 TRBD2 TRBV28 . TGTGCCAGCAGTTCCCCCTCTGCGGGAGAGTTTAATGAGCAGTTCTTC CASSSPSAGEFNEQFF
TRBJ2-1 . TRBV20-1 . TGCAGTTTTGGAGACAATGAGCAGTTCTTC CSFGDNEQFF
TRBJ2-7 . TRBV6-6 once TGTGCCAGCATCAAACACCCAAGCTCCTACGAGCAGTACTTC CASIKHPSSYEQYF
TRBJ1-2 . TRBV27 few TGTGCCAGCGGGGGGGGAGGAGATGGCTACACCTTC CASGGGGDGYTF
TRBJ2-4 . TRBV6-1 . TGTGCCAGCAGCGCCCACGGTGGGCCCAAAAACATTCAGTACTTC CASSAHGGPKNIQYF
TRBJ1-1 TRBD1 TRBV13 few TGTGCCAGCAGACAGGGACAGGCTGAAGCTTTCTTT CASRQGQAEAFF
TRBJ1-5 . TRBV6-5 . TGTGCCAGCAGTTACTCAAGGGGCCAGGGGCCCCAGCATTTT CASSYSRGQGPQHF
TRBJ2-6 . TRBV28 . TGTGCCAGCAGTTTGTTGGGGGGAGCTGGGGCCAACGTCCTGACTTTC CASSLLGGAGANVLTF
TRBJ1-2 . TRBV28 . TGTGCCAGCAGTTTACTGGGCAGTAACTATGGCTACACCTTC CASSLLGSNYGYTF
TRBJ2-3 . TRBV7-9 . TGTGCCAGCAGCTTGTTAGACACAGATACGCAGTATTTT CASSLLDTDTQYF
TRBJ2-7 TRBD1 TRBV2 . TGTGCCAGCACCCGCCAGGGGGCGGGTGAGCAGTACTTC CASTRQGAGEQYF
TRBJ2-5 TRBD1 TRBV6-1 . TGTGCCAGCAGTGAAGCGCGGCAGGGGGTACGAGAGACCCAGTACTTC CASSEARQGVRETQYF
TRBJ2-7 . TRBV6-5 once TGTGCCAGCAGATCCATGACAGCAGAGGCCTACGAGCAGTACTTC CASRSMTAEAYEQYF
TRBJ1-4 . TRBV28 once TGTGCCACCCGGTCCCATGGAGCTAATGAAAAACTGTTTTTT CATRSHGANEKLFF
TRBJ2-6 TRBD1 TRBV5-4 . TGTGCCAGCACTCCGGACAGGGGGCGCTTTGGGGCCAACGTCCTGACTTTC CASTPDRGRFGANVLTF
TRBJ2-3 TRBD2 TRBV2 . TGTGCCAGCAGTGAAGCGAGAGCGGGGGGTCGGGCAGATACGCAGTATTTT CASSEARAGGRADTQYF
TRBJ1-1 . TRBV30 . TGTGCCTGGAGTCTAGGGAACACTGAAGCTTTCTTT CAWSLGNTEAFF
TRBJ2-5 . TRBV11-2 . TGTGCCAGCAGCTTCCCGACAGAAGAGACCCAGTACTTC CASSFPTEETQYF